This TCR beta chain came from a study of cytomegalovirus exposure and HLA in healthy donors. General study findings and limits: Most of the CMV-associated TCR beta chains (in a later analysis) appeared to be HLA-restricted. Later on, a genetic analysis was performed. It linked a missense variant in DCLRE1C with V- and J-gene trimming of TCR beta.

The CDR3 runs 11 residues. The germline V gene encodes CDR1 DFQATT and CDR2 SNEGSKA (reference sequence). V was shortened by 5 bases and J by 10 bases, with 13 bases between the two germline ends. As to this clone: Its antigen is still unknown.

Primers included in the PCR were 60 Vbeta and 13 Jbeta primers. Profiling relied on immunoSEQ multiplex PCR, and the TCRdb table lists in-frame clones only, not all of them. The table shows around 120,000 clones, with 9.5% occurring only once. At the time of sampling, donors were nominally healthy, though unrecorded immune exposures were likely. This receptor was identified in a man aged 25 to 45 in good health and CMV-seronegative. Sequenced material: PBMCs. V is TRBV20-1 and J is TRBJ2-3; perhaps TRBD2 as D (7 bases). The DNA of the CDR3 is TGCAGTGCTCGGGTGGGGGGGCCGCAGTATTTT. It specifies CSARVGGPQYF.